The 30 T cell receptor beta chains in this list originate from one sample, sequenced in a study of identical twins listed by TCRdb under 2016. Library preparation employed 5' RACE. The sequencer was an Illumina HiSeq 2000. TCRdb reprocessing: public reads trimmed at Q25 with fastp, clones called with MiXCR, in-frame beta chains kept. Every distinct CDR3 protein forms one entry, paired with its most common genes and DNA. This sample lists roughly 720,000 distinct CDR3 sequences; about 20% were detected once. The ten largest make up about an eighth of the sample. These same data were also listed under a study on T cells expressing NK-cell markers.

What was sequenced was PBMCs. These TCRs come from a woman in her late teens or twenties in good health.

The rearrangement links TRBV6-1 to TRBJ1-6; the match to TRBD1 covers 7 bases. V trimming: 6 bases; J trimming: 5 bases; junction bases outside the gene matches: 4. Germline CDR1 reads MNHNS; CDR2 reads SASEGT. The CDR3 has 14 amino acids. The CDR3 DNA reads as TGTGCCAGCAGGCAGGGACAGAATAATTCACCCCTCCACTTT. Translating gives CASRQGQNNSPLHF.

The chain couples TRBV25-1 to TRBJ1-4; a possible D gene is TRBD1 (6 bases). Germline CDR1 MGHDK, CDR2 SYGVNS. V dropped 3 bases and J dropped 5 bases, with 10 bases sitting between them. The length of the CDR3 is 14 residues. The CDR3: CASSEDRINEKLFF. In nucleotides, the CDR3 is TGTGCCAGCAGTGAGGACAGAATCAATGAAAAACTGTTTTTT.

This clonotype was recorded a few times. The chain's CDR3 is CASSPPDPKETQYF. CDR3 nucleotides: TGTGCCAGCAGCCCCCCGGACCCGAAAGAGACCCAGTACTTC. The rearrangement links TRBV9 to TRBJ2-5, with no clear D. Trimming left V 4 bases short and J 3 bases short, with 13 bases between. The CDR3 contains 14 residues. Germline loops: CDR1 SGDLS, CDR2 YYNGEE.

This clonotype was counted between two and nine times. V usage is TRBV7-6 and J usage is TRBJ2-1, with TRBD2 matching over 10 bases. J gave up 8 bases and V 0 bases, and 7 bases lay outside the gene matches. CDR3 length: 16 amino acids. Germline loops: CDR1 SGHVS, CDR2 FNYEAQ. The CDR3 DNA follows: TGTGCCAGCAGCTTAGCTGCGTCTAGCGGGAGAGATGAGCAGTTCTTC. Protein: CASSLAASSGRDEQFF.

V usage is TRBV3-1 and J usage is TRBJ1-5; tentative D call: TRBD1 (5 bases). The CDR3 loop spans 15 amino acids. V dropped 8 bases and J dropped 4 bases, with 18 bases sitting between them. Germline lookup yields CDR1 LGHDT and CDR2 YNNKEL (reference sequence). The CDR3 bases are TGTGCCAGCCCCCCGCCGGGGGTTGGGAATCAGCCCCAGCATTTT. Residues: CASPPPGVGNQPQHF.

This clonotype was counted between two and nine times. The V and J genes are TRBV25-1 and TRBJ2-1, with 9 bases matching TRBD2. CDR3 length: 14 residues. CDR1 is MGHDK and CDR2 is SYGVNS in the germline V gene. Trimming took 5 bases from V and 10 from J; bases not matched to a gene: 9. CDR3 sequence reads: CASSMTSGGSEQFF. The DNA of the CDR3 is TGTGCCAGCAGTATGACTAGCGGAGGCTCGGAGCAGTTCTTC.

This clonotype has only a few counts. V is TRBV6-5 and J is TRBJ1-1, with D possibly matching TRBD1 (6 bases). V was trimmed by 4 bases and J by 4 bases, leaving 16 bases between them. The CDR3 is made up of 15 amino acids. Germline values: CDR1 MNHEY, CDR2 SVGAGI. This CDR3 is CASSFYSGGGTEAFF. CDR3 coding DNA: TGTGCCAGCAGTTTTTATTCCGGGGGCGGCACTGAAGCTTTCTTT.

The chain carries TRBV7-2 and TRBJ2-3, with 11 bases that match TRBD2. V trimming: 7 bases; J trimming: 4 bases; junction bases outside the gene matches: 7. Germline CDR1 SGHTA, CDR2 FQGNSA. The CDR3 spans 15 residues. CDR3 residues: CASIGPSGRPDTQYF. CDR3 coding DNA: TGTGCCAGCATCGGTCCTAGCGGGAGGCCAGATACGCAGTATTTT.

This clonotype was counted between two and nine times. The chain employs TRBV12-3 or TRBV12-4 and TRBJ2-7; 11 positions agree with TRBD2. V lost 5 bases and J lost 2; bases outside the gene matches: 2. This CDR3 has 14 amino acids. This CDR3 reads CASSAGLAAYEQYF. In DNA form, the CDR3 reads TGTGCCAGCAGTGCGGGACTAGCGGCCTACGAGCAGTACTTC.

This chain uses TRBV20-1 with TRBJ1-2; 12 nucleotides align to TRBD1. This CDR3 is 16 amino acids long. Germline CDR1 is DFQATT and CDR2 is SNEGSKA (reference sequence). The V and J ends lost 3 bases and 4 bases, in that order; junction bases with no gene match: 9. CDR3 protein: CSARSPRDRGLYGYTF. As DNA, the CDR3 is TGCAGTGCTAGGAGTCCCCGGGACAGGGGGCTCTATGGCTACACCTTC.

This clonotype was observed at least ten times. The chain combines TRBV9 with TRBJ2-1; D is uncertain. V dropped 3 bases and J dropped 7 bases, with 20 bases sitting between them. Per the germline V gene, CDR1 is SGDLS and CDR2 is YYNGEE. This CDR3 has 16 residues. The chain's CDR3 is CASSGDPASKGNEQFF. CDR3 in DNA: TGTGCCAGCAGCGGCGACCCGGCCTCTAAAGGAAATGAGCAGTTCTTC.

This sequence joins TRBV12-3 or TRBV12-4 and TRBJ2-5, with TRBD2 identical over 14 bases. The CDR3 is 18 amino acids. V gave up 10 bases and J gave up 10 bases; unmatched junction bases: 23. CDR3 loop: CAISILARGLAGVGDQYF. In nucleotides, the CDR3 is TGTGCCATCTCTATATTGGCCAGGGGACTAGCGGGGGTAGGCGACCAGTACTTC.

This clonotype was seen more than once but under ten times. The V and J genes are TRBV29-1 and TRBJ2-1; the D gene is possibly TRBD1 (6 bases). The length of the CDR3 is 16 residues. CDR1 and CDR2 (germline): SQVTM, ANQGSEA. V lost 0 bases to trimming and J lost 2 bases, with 14 bases between them. The CDR3 spells CSVEDPTGTTYNEQFF. The CDR3, as DNA: TGCAGCGTTGAAGACCCAACCGGGACAACCTACAATGAGCAGTTCTTC.

This clonotype was seen a handful of times. The rearrangement links TRBV20-1 to TRBJ2-3, with 7 positions matching TRBD2. V trimming: 5 bases; J trimming: 1 base; junction bases outside the gene matches: 9. CDR3 length: 15 amino acids. Germline loops: CDR1 DFQATT, CDR2 SNEGSKA (reference sequence). CDR3: CSAPGAGVGTDTQYF. In DNA form, the CDR3 reads TGCAGTGCTCCCGGGGCGGGGGTAGGCACAGATACGCAGTATTTT.

The CDR3 nucleotides are TGCAGTGCTAGGGACGGACTAGCGGAGAACACCGGGGAGCTGTTTTTT. Translated, it gives CSARDGLAENTGELFF. This sequence joins TRBV20-1 and TRBJ2-2, with TRBD2 matching 10 bases. The CDR3 sequence is 16 residues long. Germline V gene data show CDR1 as DFQATT and CDR2 as SNEGSKA (reference sequence). The junction had 5 bases not matched to a gene; V was cut back by 3 bases and J by 1 base.

The CDR3 nucleotides read TGTGCCAGCAGTTTAGAATACGTGGGCACTGAAGCTTTCTTT. This gives the protein CASSLEYVGTEAFF. The chain links TRBV12-3 or TRBV12-4 to TRBJ1-1; D remains ambiguous. Trimming took off 1 base at V and 4 bases at J, with 10 bases between the two ends. The CDR3 sequence is 14 residues long.

In its sample, this clonotype was seen a few times. Here the CDR3 reads CASSSFRETQYF. In DNA form, the CDR3 reads TGCGCCAGCAGCTCCTTCCGAGAGACCCAGTACTTC. The J gene is TRBJ2-5, the V gene TRBV5-1; D is undetermined. V lost 3 bases, J lost 4 bases, and 7 bases lay in between. The CDR3 runs to 12 residues. The V gene's germline CDR1 is SGHRS and CDR2 YFSETQ.

CDR3 nucleotides: TGTGCCAGCAGCTTAGTGCGGGATTCCTACGAGCAGTACTTC. It yields the protein CASSLVRDSYEQYF. This chain links TRBV7-2 with TRBJ2-7, with D tentatively TRBD2 (6 bases). Trimming cost V 1 base and J 1 base, with 8 bases left between them. The CDR3 loop spans 14 amino acids. Germline V gene data show CDR1 as SGHTA and CDR2 as FQGNSA.

In its sample, this clonotype was seen many times. CDR3 residues: CASSGLAGSTDTQYF. CDR3 coding DNA: TGTGCCAGCAGTGGACTAGCGGGAAGCACAGATACGCAGTATTTT. The chain employs TRBV6-1 and TRBJ2-3; 11 bases are a match to TRBD2. In germline, CDR1 is MNHNS, CDR2 SASEGT. V lost 4 bases to trimming and J lost 0 bases; unmatched junction nucleotides: 0. This CDR3 has 15 amino acids.

The chain recombines TRBV4-1 with TRBJ2-1; D gene uncertain. With 2 bases removed from V and 3 bases from J, the gap between germline ends came to 14 bases. Germline lookup yields CDR1 MGHRA and CDR2 YSYEKL. The CDR3 extends over 16 amino acids. CDR3 coding DNA: TGCGCCAGCAGCCAAAATTGGGCTAGTATCTACAATGAGCAGTTCTTC. Translation: CASSQNWASIYNEQFF.

The CDR3 nucleotides read TGTGCCAGCAGCTTAGAAGTTTTGGGGGGGGACTCCTACGAGCAGTACTTC. Its protein is CASSLEVLGGDSYEQYF. The chain couples TRBV11-2 to TRBJ2-7, with TRBD2 identical over 7 bases. This CDR3 contains 17 residues. CDR1 and CDR2 (germline): SGHAT, FQNNGV. The J segment lost 0 bases and the V segment lost 0 bases, leaving 8 bases of the junction unmatched. The complete variable domain, with remaining parts taken from reference TRBV11-2 and TRBJ2-7, reads EAGVAQSPRYKIIEKRQSVAFWCNPISGHATLYWYQQILGQGPKLLIQFQNNGVVDDSQLPKDRFSAERLKGVDSTLKIQPAKLEDSAVYLCASSLEVLGGDSYEQYFGPGTRLTVT.

The chain has TRBV7-2 and TRBJ2-3; the D call may be TRBD1 or TRBD2 (5 bases each). CDR1 is SGHTA, CDR2 FQGNSA, per germline. The CDR3 length is 12 residues. Trimming shortened V by 7 bases and J by 6 bases, and 11 bases separated the two germline ends. CDR3 sequence: CASTLWGDTQYF. CDR3 nucleotide sequence: TGTGCCAGCACCCTCTGGGGGGATACGCAGTATTTT. The full variable domain, rest sourced from reference TRBV7-2 and TRBJ2-3, is GAGVSQSPSNKVTEKGKDVELRCDPISGHTALYWYRQSLGQGLEFLIYFQGNSAPDKSGLPSDRFSAERTGGSVSTLTIQRTQQEDSAVYLCASTLWGDTQYFGPGTRLTVL.

The chain has TRBV5-8 and TRBJ2-1; D gene unclear. V dropped 6 bases and J dropped 5 bases, with 18 bases sitting between them. Germline values: CDR1 SGHTS, CDR2 YDEGEE. This CDR3 region has 15 residues. Here the CDR3 reads CASNPAQSLNNEQFF. The CDR3 DNA sequence: TGTGCCAGCAACCCAGCGCAGTCATTAAACAATGAGCAGTTCTTC.

The V and J genes are TRBV20-1 and TRBJ2-1; D is unclear. This CDR3 contains 9 residues. The germline gives CDR1 DFQATT, CDR2 SNEGSKA (reference sequence). Trimming removed 5 bases from V and 10 bases from J, with 6 bases in between. For the CDR3, the DNA is TGCAGTGCTGGGTGGGAGCAGTTCTTC. This encodes CSAGWEQFF.

The genes are TRBV18 and TRBJ2-3; 9 nucleotides line up with TRBD2. CDR3 length equals 14 residues. J was trimmed by 6 bases and V by 6 bases; bases with no gene match: 7. Looked up from germline, CDR1 is KGHSH and CDR2 is LQKENI. The CDR3 DNA reads TGTGCCAGCTCCGGGGCTAGCGGGATGGATACGCAGTATTTT. Residues: CASSGASGMDTQYF.

This clonotype was seen a few times. V and J are TRBV7-9 and TRBJ2-5; no firm D call. V lost 1 base, J lost 5 bases, and 8 bases lay in between. CDR3 size: 13 residues. Germline CDR1 reads SEHNR; CDR2 reads FQNEAQ (reference sequence). CDR3 nucleotide sequence: TGTGCCAGCAGCTTAGGGTCAGTGGAGACCCAGTACTTC. Translation: CASSLGSVETQYF.

The rearrangement links TRBV10-3 to TRBJ2-1; D remains ambiguous. The CDR3 has 12 residues. Germline-derived CDR1 and CDR2 are ENHRY and SYGVKD. Trimming removed 7 bases from V and 8 bases from J, with 12 bases in between. The CDR3, as DNA: TGTGCCATCACCGGGTCTGGGGATGAGCAGTTCTTC. Residues: CAITGSGDEQFF.

J is TRBJ2-1 and V is TRBV6-2 or TRBV6-3, with D possibly being TRBD2 (5 bases). The CDR3 runs to 15 residues. In germline, CDR1 is MNHEY, CDR2 SVGEGT. Deletions cut 5 bases from V and 9 bases from J, with 20 bases between. CDR3 nucleotides: TGTGCCAGCAGTGACTTAGCCGGGATCCCGGCTGAGCAGTTCTTC. Translation gives CASSDLAGIPAEQFF.

The sample holds a few counts of this clonotype. J is TRBJ2-3 and V is TRBV7-8; D is possibly TRBD2 (6 bases). The V end lost 5 bases, the J end lost 4 bases, and 19 bases lay between the germline ends. Germline CDR1 SGHVS, CDR2 FQNEAQ. The CDR3 length is 16 residues. CDR3 nucleotide sequence: TGTGCCAGCAGCCTCGCTGTGGGGAGGTGGGCAGATACGCAGTATTTT. It codes for CASSLAVGRWADTQYF. The full variable domain, with the rest looked up from reference TRBV7-8 and TRBJ2-3, is GAGVSQSPRYKVAKRGQDVALRCDPISGHVSLFWYQQALGQGPEFLTYFQNEAQLDKSGLPSDRFFAERPEGSVSTLKIQRTQQEDSAVYLCASSLAVGRWADTQYFGPGTRLTVL.

This chain's CDR3 is CASGSNGLTSSYNEQFF. CDR3 coding DNA: TGTGCCAGCGGATCCAACGGACTTACGAGCTCCTACAATGAGCAGTTCTTC. The chain is built from TRBV9 and TRBJ2-1, with a possible D match to TRBD2 (5 bases). This CDR3 is 17 amino acids long. Germline lookup yields CDR1 SGDLS and CDR2 YYNGEE. The V and J ends lost 7 bases and 0 bases respectively, with 20 bases between them. Full variable domain (remainder filled in from reference TRBV9 and TRBJ2-1): DSGVTQTPKHLITATGQRVTLRCSPRSGDLSVYWYQQSLDQGLQFLIQYYNGEERAKGNILERFSAQQFPDLHSELNLSSLELGDSALYFCASGSNGLTSSYNEQFFGPGTRLTVL.